Shown below are 20 T cell receptor beta chains from a single sample sequenced in a study of blood T cell repertoires in COVID-19. Assay used: immunoSEQ multiplex PCR; TCRdb lists only in-frame clones, some missing. The sample contains around 320,000 clones, over 90% of which appear only once. The specimen sequenced was PBMCs or T cells enriched from blood (not recorded which). Receptor source: a woman in her twenties or thirties who had been exposed to COVID-19.

This clone was counted once. The V gene is TRBV27, the J gene TRBJ2-1, with 8 bases lining up with TRBD2. The CDR3 covers 21 residues. Germline CDR1 and CDR2: MNHEY and SMNVEV (reference sequence). Germline trimming cut 2 bases from V and 0 bases from J; bases unmatched to any gene: 18. The CDR3 DNA sequence: TGTGCCAGCAGTTTACGGATTAGAGTAGCGGGGTCCCAGAGCTCCTACAATGAGCAGTTCTTC. It codes for CASSLRIRVAGSQSSYNEQFF.

The chain recombines TRBV7-9 with TRBJ2-7; 14 bases line up with TRBD2. This CDR3 is 18 amino acids long. The germline V gene encodes CDR1 SEHNR and CDR2 FQNEAQ (reference sequence). Germline trimming cut 5 bases from V and 2 bases from J; bases unmatched to any gene: 11. The CDR3 DNA reads TGTGCCAGCAGCCAAGGACTAGCGGGGGGCATTAGGACCTACGAGCAGTACTTC. Protein product: CASSQGLAGGIRTYEQYF. Full variable domain (missing parts from reference TRBV7-9 and TRBJ2-7): DTGVSQNPRHKITKRGQNVTFRCDPISEHNRLYWYRQTLGQGPEFLTYFQNEAQLEKSRLLSDRFSAERPKGSFSTLEIQRTEQGDSAMYLCASSQGLAGGIRTYEQYFGPGTRLTVT.

This chain connects TRBV6-5 to TRBJ1-5, with 9 bases aligning to TRBD1. This CDR3 has 15 amino acids. The germline gives CDR1 MNHEY, CDR2 SVGAGI. The ends lost 10 bases at V and 3 bases at J; junction bases unmatched: 10. Written as DNA, the CDR3 is TGTGCCACCTCCTGGGACAGGGCTATCAATCAGCCCCAGCATTTT. This encodes CATSWDRAINQPQHF.

V is TRBV3-1 (or the pseudogene TRBV3-2) and J is TRBJ2-7; tentative D call: TRBD2 (6 bases). V was trimmed by 0 bases and J by 4 bases, leaving 13 bases between them. Germline V gene sequence: CDR1 LGHDT, CDR2 YNNKEL (reference sequence). The CDR3 covers 15 residues. CDR3 DNA: TGTGCCAGCAGCCAAGATTGGCCGAGCGGGTACGAGCAGTACTTC. This sequence encodes CASSQDWPSGYEQYF.

The V call is TRBV7-2, the J call TRBJ1-2; D not resolved. V lost 0 bases, J lost 2 bases, and 16 bases lay in between. Looked up from germline, CDR1 is SGHTA and CDR2 is FQGNSA. The CDR3 spans 17 residues. The CDR3: CASSLAGLGRGNYGYTF. The CDR3 DNA sequence: TGTGCCAGCAGCTTAGCGGGTCTGGGGAGAGGGAACTATGGCTACACCTTC. Looking up the rest from reference TRBV7-2 and TRBJ1-2 gives the full variable domain: GAGVSQSPSNKVTEKGKDVELRCDPISGHTALYWYRQSLGQGLEFLIYFQGNSAPDKSGLPSDRFSAERTGGSVSTLTIQRTQQEDSAVYLCASSLAGLGRGNYGYTFGSGTRLTVV.

This chain uses TRBV6-4 with TRBJ1-1, with a weak D call TRBD1 (5 bases). V was pared by 6 bases and J by 2 bases, with 16 bases between. Germline-derived CDR1 and CDR2 are MRHNA and SNTAGT. The CDR3 extends over 15 amino acids. The DNA for the CDR3 is TGTGCCAGCAGCCAGGAAGCAGGGTATAACACTGAAGCTTTCTTT. Its translation: CASSQEAGYNTEAFF.

The rearrangement links TRBV5-1 to TRBJ2-5; D is perhaps TRBD1 (6 bases). V was trimmed by 4 bases and J by 1 base, leaving 20 bases between them. This CDR3 comprises 17 residues. Germline V CDR1 and CDR2: SGHRS, YFSETQ. The CDR3 coding sequence is TGCGCCAGCAGCACTACCTACAGGGTAAACTTCCAAGAGACCCAGTACTTC. This translates into CASSTTYRVNFQETQYF. The full variable domain, with the rest looked up from reference TRBV5-1 and TRBJ2-5, is KAGVTQTPRYLIKTRGQQVTLSCSPISGHRSVSWYQQTPGQGLQFLFEYFSETQRNKGNFPGRFSGRQFSNSRSEMNVSTLELGDSALYLCASSTTYRVNFQETQYFGPGTRLLVL.

CDR3 residues: CASSASREGDRLNTEAFF. CDR3 nucleotides: TGCGCCAGCAGCGCCAGTCGCGAGGGGGACAGACTGAACACTGAAGCTTTCTTT. The V and J genes are TRBV5-1 and TRBJ1-1, with TRBD1 identical over 7 bases. The V segment lost 4 bases and the J segment 0 bases; nucleotides outside the gene matches: 15. Germline V CDR1 and CDR2: SGHRS, YFSETQ. The CDR3 has 18 residues.

The rearrangement joins TRBV18 to TRBJ1-2, with D maybe TRBD1 (5 bases). The V gene lost 0 bases and the J gene lost 2 bases, with 10 bases spanning the gap. Germline V gene data show CDR1 as KGHSH and CDR2 as LQKENI. This CDR3 has 15 amino acids. This CDR3 reads CASSPPDKYNYGYTF. The CDR3 DNA follows: TGTGCCAGCTCACCACCGGACAAATACAACTATGGCTACACCTTC.

J is TRBJ2-3 and V is TRBV27, with a weak D call TRBD1 (6 bases). V shed 8 bases and J shed 0 bases, with 12 bases lying between them. From germline, CDR1 is MNHEY and CDR2 SMNVEV (reference sequence). The CDR3 consists of 14 residues. As DNA, the CDR3 is TGTGCCAGCGGAGACAGGCTGAGCACAGATACGCAGTATTTT. This codes for CASGDRLSTDTQYF.

The chain joins TRBV5-1 to TRBJ2-2, with unresolved D. The CDR3 contains 15 residues. V lost 0 bases and J 0 bases, leaving 6 bases between the germline ends. CDR1 is SGHRS, CDR2 YFSETQ, per germline. The chain's CDR3 is CASSLVLANTGELFF. The CDR3, as DNA: TGCGCCAGCAGCTTGGTTCTAGCGAACACCGGGGAGCTGTTTTTT.

V is TRBV6-1 and J is TRBJ2-1, with 9 bases fitting TRBD2. From germline, CDR1 is MNHNS and CDR2 SASEGT. The CDR3 length is 17 residues. V trimming: 2 bases; J trimming: 4 bases; junction bases outside the gene matches: 9. This CDR3 reads CASSERGGAGGYNEQFF. The CDR3 DNA reads as TGTGCCAGCAGTGAAAGGGGAGGAGCGGGGGGTTACAATGAGCAGTTCTTC.

The chain recombines TRBV4-1 with TRBJ1-2; D may be TRBD1 (5 bases). CDR1 MGHRA and CDR2 YSYEKL come from the germline V gene. V was shortened by 0 bases and J by 3 bases, with 14 bases between the two germline ends. This CDR3 contains 16 residues. In nucleotides, the CDR3 is TGCGCCAGCAGCCAAGATGTGGGGACTGTTTACTATGGCTACACCTTC. Amino acids: CASSQDVGTVYYGYTF.

The chain has TRBV5-6 and TRBJ1-1, with 7 bases aligning to TRBD1. Germline V gene sequence: CDR1 SGHDT, CDR2 YYEEEE. CDR3 size: 16 residues. Trimming took 7 bases from V and 2 from J; bases not matched to a gene: 14. This CDR3 reads CASGTEGALTNTEAFF. The CDR3 DNA sequence: TGTGCCAGCGGAACCGAGGGGGCGCTTACAAACACTGAAGCTTTCTTT.

This chain joins TRBV18 and TRBJ1-2; D gene uncertain. In germline, CDR1 is KGHSH, CDR2 LQKENI. V lost 8 bases, J lost 4 bases, and 14 bases lay in between. This CDR3 comprises 13 residues. The CDR3 DNA sequence: TGTGCCAGCCGAGAGGGAGAGGGCTATGGCTACACCTTC. It specifies CASREGEGYGYTF.

The chain has TRBV23-1 and TRBJ2-7; no definite D call. TRBV23-1 is classed as an ORF, of uncertain function. This CDR3 contains 13 residues. V lost 2 bases, J lost 4 bases, and 9 bases lay in between. CDR3 sequence (DNA): TGCGCCAGCAGTCAACTGGGCCCTTACGAGCAGTACTTC. It codes for CASSQLGPYEQYF.

The V gene is TRBV6-5, the J gene TRBJ2-2; D is possibly TRBD1 (6 bases). The germline V and J ends were trimmed by 2 bases and 0 bases, with 10 bases remaining between them. CDR1 MNHEY and CDR2 SVGAGI come from the germline V gene. CDR3 length: 16 amino acids. This CDR3 reads CASSYEDSPNTGELFF. As DNA, the CDR3 is TGTGCCAGCAGTTACGAGGACAGCCCGAACACCGGGGAGCTGTTTTTT.

The rearrangement links TRBV29-1 to TRBJ1-5, with TRBD1 identical over 9 bases. With 6 bases clipped from V and 4 bases from J, the junction kept 10 bases outside the gene matches. Per germline, CDR1 SQVTM and CDR2 ANQGSEA. This CDR3 has 15 amino acids. CDR3 in DNA: TGCAGCGTACGATCTACCGGGACAGGGAATCAGCCCCAGCATTTT. This sequence encodes CSVRSTGTGNQPQHF. Complete variable domain (other parts from reference TRBV29-1 and TRBJ1-5): SAVISQKPSRDICQRGTSLTIQCQVDSQVTMMFWYRQQPGQSLTLIATANQGSEATYESGFVIDKFPISRPNLTFSTLTVSNMSPEDSSIYLCSVRSTGTGNQPQHFGDGTRLSIL.

V gene TRBV12-3 or TRBV12-4 combines with J gene TRBJ2-5; 8 nucleotides line up with TRBD2. The CDR3 spans 13 residues. With V trimmed by 6 bases and J by 5 bases, 5 bases remained unmatched. The DNA of the CDR3 is TGTGCCAGCAGCCCCCGCGGGGGGGAGACCCAGTACTTC. Amino acid sequence: CASSPRGGETQYF.

The chain uses TRBV5-6 and TRBJ1-2; D possibly corresponds to TRBD1 (5 bases). The germline V gene encodes CDR1 SGHDT and CDR2 YYEEEE. V gave up 5 bases and J gave up 7 bases, with 15 bases separating them. CDR3 length: 13 amino acids. CDR3 protein: CASRFPGLGGYTF. Written as DNA, the CDR3 is TGTGCCAGCAGGTTTCCAGGGTTGGGTGGCTACACCTTC.